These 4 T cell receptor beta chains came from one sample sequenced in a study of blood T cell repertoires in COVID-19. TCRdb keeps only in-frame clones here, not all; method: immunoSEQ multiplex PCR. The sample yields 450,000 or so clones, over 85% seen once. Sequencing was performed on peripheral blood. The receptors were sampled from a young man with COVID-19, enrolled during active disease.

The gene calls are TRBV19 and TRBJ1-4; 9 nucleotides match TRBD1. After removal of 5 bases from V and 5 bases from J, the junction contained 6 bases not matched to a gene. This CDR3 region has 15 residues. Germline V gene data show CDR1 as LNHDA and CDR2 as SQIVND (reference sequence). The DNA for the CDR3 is TGTGCCAGTAGTGCCTACAGGGGGCAGAATGAAAAACTGTTTTTT. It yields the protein CASSAYRGQNEKLFF.

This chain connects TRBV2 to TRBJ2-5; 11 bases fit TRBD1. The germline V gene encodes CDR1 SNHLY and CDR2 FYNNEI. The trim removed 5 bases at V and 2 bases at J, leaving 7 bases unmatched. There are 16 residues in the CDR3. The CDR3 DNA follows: TGTGCCAGCAGTTACTGGGGACAGGGGGAGCAAGAGACCCAGTACTTC. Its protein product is CASSYWGQGEQETQYF.

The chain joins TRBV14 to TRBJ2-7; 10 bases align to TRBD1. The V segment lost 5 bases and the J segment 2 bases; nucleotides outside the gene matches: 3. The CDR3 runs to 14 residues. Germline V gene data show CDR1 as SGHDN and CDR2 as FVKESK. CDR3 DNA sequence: TGTGCCAGCAGCTGGGGACAGGGGACCTACGAGCAGTACTTC. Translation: CASSWGQGTYEQYF.

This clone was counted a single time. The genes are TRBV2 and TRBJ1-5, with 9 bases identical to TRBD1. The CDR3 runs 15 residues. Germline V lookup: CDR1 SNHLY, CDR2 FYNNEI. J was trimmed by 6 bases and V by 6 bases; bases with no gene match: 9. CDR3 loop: CASSLIGTGSQPQHF. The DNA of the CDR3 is TGTGCCAGCAGCTTAATCGGGACAGGGTCTCAGCCCCAGCATTTT.